One TCR beta chain is described in this entry. This clonotype came up many times. The specificity of this receptor is unknown. No qualities accompany the bases; no much larger clone lies one base away. V and J lose 7 bases and 13 bases, and a span of 19 bases separates them. The CDR3 goes from the cysteine to the phenylalanine over 12 residues. Just CDR3 DNA is preserved here, 36 bases in frame from base 1. CDR1 and CDR2 (SNHLY, FYNNEI) derive from the germline V gene. The meaning of the sample's time point label: pre-sensitization, week 0. The sample's treatment or condition label, decoded: therapeutic diphenylcyclopropenone sensitization with weekly scalp DPC. At every patch-test visit, the blood draw took place before the patch test was put on. Patients were eligible if aged 18 to 70, diagnosed with alopecia and judged suitable for DPC therapy, and pregnant patients were excluded. Total RNA was extracted from unfractionated whole blood that had been collected in Tempus Blood RNA tubes.

These data come from a study of human T cells and chemical hapten exposure (dated by TCRdb to the early 2020s). For the study in its entirety: For sensitization, 2% DPC in acetone was applied to a roughly 2 cm by roughly 2 cm area of upper inner arm skin. Patients additionally received weekly therapeutic DPC doses to the scalp throughout the roughly 24-week study period. Patch tests used Finn chambers with 0.01% DPC on the upper back, scored after 6 days by International Contact Dermatitis Research Group standards. The mostly female patient cohort included alopecia areata with under or over 50% scalp involvement, alopecia totalis and alopecia universalis. Libraries were pooled for sequencing, and per-sample TCR yields varied mainly because of small differences in library volumes within the pool. Peripheral blood TCR repertoire changes were tracked in vivo in alopecia patients during primary and secondary sensitization to the hapten diphenylcyclopropenone (DPC). Blood samples were taken from patients before sensitization (week 0) and then at 2, 6 and about 24 weeks after DPC sensitization. For TCR sequencing, blood came from about 29 alopecia patients at anywhere from one to four time points (pre-sensitization, 2, 6 and 24 weeks). Study-level results and caveats: The number of PT1 expanded TCRs positively correlated with patch test score, significant at thresholds 8, 16 and 32 but not 4. Repeated subsampling changed both the strength of the expansion versus patch-test correlation and the threshold at which the correlation became significant. All patients had alopecia, a presumed autoimmune disease, so their immune response might differ from that of healthy individuals. Compared with pre-sensitization or healthy control sets, expanded TCRs formed significantly more large CDR3 similarity clusters, which is consistent with antigen-driven responses. The number of TCRs above 1 in 1000 frequency did not change with DPC sensitization; there was no evidence of global repertoire structure alterations.

The library was generated by RACE. Sequencer: NextSeq 500. During library preparation, unique molecular identifiers were attached to individual cDNA molecules so that TCRs could be counted quantitatively and reproducibly. From each blood RNA sample, both TCR alpha and TCR beta chains were sequenced. The authors processed their data as follows. The median number of TCRs per sample was some 100,000, ranging from about 23,224 to 690,600. V, J and CDR3 annotation of the TCR reads was carried out using the Decombinator software suite. For PS versus PT1 abundance plots, all samples were subsampled to the same number of TCRs (28,000). Expanded TCRs were defined as absent before sensitization and observed at least eight times at the 2-week time point. TCRdb cleaned the public reads at Q25 with fastp, built clones with MiXCR and kept in-frame beta chains. A single entry per CDR3 protein holds the most common genes and DNA from its merged rows. The V and J calls were determined by TCRdb, not by the authors. For this sample there are more than 300,000 distinct CDR3 sequences; around 5.5% appear just once. The ten largest clones add up to over 6.5% of the sample.

The chain couples TRBV2 to TRBJ1-2; a tentative D call is TRBD1 (6 bases match). The sequence derives from a woman aged 18-29 years with alopecia areata. Some clones in this sample may be carry-over from other donors' samples. The sequencing here drew on whole blood, taken in connection with sensitization to the hapten diphenylcyclopropenone (DPC). The CDR3 has the sequence CASNRQRGAGTF. The base sequence is TGTGCCAGCAATCGTCAGCGGGGGGCCGGCACCTTC.